This TCR beta chain derives from a study of control samples from healthy donors and cancer patients. Produced via immunoSEQ multiplex PCR; TCRdb's table is partial and in-frame only. Altogether 130,000 or so clones are present, roughly 89% being singletons, with the ten largest covering roughly 6%. The specimen sequenced was blood. The sequence was obtained from a man between 18 and 35 years old in good health.

The CDR3 protein is CASSLAGQGNGYTF. Written as DNA, the CDR3 is TGTGCCAGCAGCTTAGCTGGACAGGGCAATGGCTACACCTTC. V usage is TRBV7-9 and J usage is TRBJ1-2; 8 bases fit TRBD1. The CDR3 consists of 14 residues. The J segment lost 6 bases and the V segment lost 0 bases, leaving 3 bases of the junction unmatched. The germline V gene encodes CDR1 SEHNR and CDR2 FQNEAQ (reference sequence). Full variable domain (outside the CDR3, taken from reference TRBV7-9 and TRBJ1-2): DTGVSQNPRHKITKRGQNVTFRCDPISEHNRLYWYRQTLGQGPEFLTYFQNEAQLEKSRLLSDRFSAERPKGSFSTLEIQRTEQGDSAMYLCASSLAGQGNGYTFGSGTRLTVV.